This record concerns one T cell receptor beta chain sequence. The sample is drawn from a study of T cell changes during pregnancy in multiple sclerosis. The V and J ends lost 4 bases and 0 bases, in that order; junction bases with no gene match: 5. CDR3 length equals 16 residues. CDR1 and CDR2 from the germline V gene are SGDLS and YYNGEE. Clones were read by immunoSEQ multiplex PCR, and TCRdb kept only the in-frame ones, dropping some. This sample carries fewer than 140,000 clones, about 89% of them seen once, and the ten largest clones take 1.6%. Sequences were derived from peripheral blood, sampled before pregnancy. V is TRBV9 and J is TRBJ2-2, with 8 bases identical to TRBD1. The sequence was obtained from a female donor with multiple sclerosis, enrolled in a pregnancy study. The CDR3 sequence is CASSLDRAPNTGELFF. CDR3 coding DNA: TGTGCCAGCAGCCTGGACAGGGCCCCGAACACCGGGGAGCTGTTTTTT. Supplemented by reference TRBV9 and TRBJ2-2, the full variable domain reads DSGVTQTPKHLITATGQRVTLRCSPRSGDLSVYWYQQSLDQGLQFLIQYYNGEERAKGNILERFSAQQFPDLHSELNLSSLELGDSALYFCASSLDRAPNTGELFFGEGSRLTVL.